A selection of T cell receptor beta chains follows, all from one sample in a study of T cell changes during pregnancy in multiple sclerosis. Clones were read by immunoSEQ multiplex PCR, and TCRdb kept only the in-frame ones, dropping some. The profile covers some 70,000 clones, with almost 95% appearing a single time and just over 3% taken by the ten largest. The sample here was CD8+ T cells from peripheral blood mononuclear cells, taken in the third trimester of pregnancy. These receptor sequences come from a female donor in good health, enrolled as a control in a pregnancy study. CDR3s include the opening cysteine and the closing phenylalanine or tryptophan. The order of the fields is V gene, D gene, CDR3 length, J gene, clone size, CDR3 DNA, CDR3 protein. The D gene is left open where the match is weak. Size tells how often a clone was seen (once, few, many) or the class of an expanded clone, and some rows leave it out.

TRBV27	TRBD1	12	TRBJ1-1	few	TGTGCCAGCAGGACAGGGAGCACTGAAGCTTTCTTT	CASRTGSTEAFF
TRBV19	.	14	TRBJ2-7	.	TGTGCCAGTAGTAAACGGACAGATTCCTACGAGCAGTACTTC	CASSKRTDSYEQYF
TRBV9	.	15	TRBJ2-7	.	TGTGCCAGCAGCGTAGGTAGCCATAGCTCCTACGAGCAGTACTTC	CASSVGSHSSYEQYF
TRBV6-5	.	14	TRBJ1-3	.	TGTGCCAGCAGTTCCGACTCCTCTGGAAACACCATATATTTT	CASSSDSSGNTIYF
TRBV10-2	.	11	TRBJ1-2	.	TGCGCCAGCAGAAGCCCTAACGGCTACACCTTC	CASRSPNGYTF
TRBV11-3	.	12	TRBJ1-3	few	TGTGCCAGCAGCCCCCGGGACTACACCATATATTTT	CASSPRDYTIYF
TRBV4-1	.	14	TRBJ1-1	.	TGCGCCAGCGGCCAAGATCCGTTGAACACTGAAGCTTTCTTT	CASGQDPLNTEAFF
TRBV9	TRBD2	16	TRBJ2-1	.	TGTGCCAGCAGCGCCAGGACTAGCGGGCTTTACAATGAGCAGTTCTTC	CASSARTSGLYNEQFF
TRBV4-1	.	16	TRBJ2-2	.	TGCGCCAGCAGCCGCCGAGTTCGGCGGGTGGACGGGGAGCTGTTTTTT	CASSRRVRRVDGELFF
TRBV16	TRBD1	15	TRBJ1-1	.	TGTGCCAGCAGCCAACCCCGACAGGGGGGCACTGAAGCTTTCTTT	CASSQPRQGGTEAFF
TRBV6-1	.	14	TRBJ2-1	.	TGTGCCAGCGGGGAACAGGGTGGGTACAATGAGCAGTTCTTC	CASGEQGGYNEQFF
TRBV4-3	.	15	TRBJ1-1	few	TGCGCCAGCAGCCAAGATCCTGACATGAACACTGAAGCTTTCTTT	CASSQDPDMNTEAFF
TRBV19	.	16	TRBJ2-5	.	TGTGCCAGTAGTATTTTGGGGGCCGGTTGGCAAGAGACCCAGTACTTC	CASSILGAGWQETQYF
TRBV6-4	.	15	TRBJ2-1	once	TGTGCCAGCAGTGACTCACGGGGTTCGGGCAATGAGCAGTTCTTC	CASSDSRGSGNEQFF
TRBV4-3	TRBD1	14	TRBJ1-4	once	TGCGCCAGCAGCCAGGGACAGATTAATGAAAAACTGTTTTTT	CASSQGQINEKLFF
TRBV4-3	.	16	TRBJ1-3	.	TGCGCCAGCAGCCAAGATCCAGGGCCGTCTGGAAACACCATATATTTT	CASSQDPGPSGNTIYF
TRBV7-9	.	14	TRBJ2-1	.	TGTGCCAGCGCAACCACGAATAGCGTAGGTGAGCAGTTCTTC	CASATTNSVGEQFF
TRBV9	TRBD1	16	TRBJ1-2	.	TGTGCCAGCAGCCCCCTTCACCAGGGACAGTACTATGGCTACACCTTC	CASSPLHQGQYYGYTF
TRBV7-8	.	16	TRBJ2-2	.	TGTGCCAGCAGCTTCGGTGGCGGTCTTTTAATCGGGGAGCTGTTTTTT	CASSFGGGLLIGELFF
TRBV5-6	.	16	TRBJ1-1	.	TGTGCCAGCAGCATCCGTTGGGGGCGAGGGAACACTGAAGCTTTCTTT	CASSIRWGRGNTEAFF
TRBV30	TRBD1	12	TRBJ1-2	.	TGTGCCTGGGGGCCGACAGGGTATGGCTACACCTTC	CAWGPTGYGYTF
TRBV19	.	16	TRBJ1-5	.	TGTGCCAGTACCCAATTCCCCCCCGATACAAATCAGCCCCAGCATTTT	CASTQFPPDTNQPQHF
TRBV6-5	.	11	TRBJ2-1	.	TGTGCCAGCGGAGGGAGTAATGAGCAGTTCTTC	CASGGSNEQFF
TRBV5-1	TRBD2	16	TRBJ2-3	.	TGCGCCAGCAGCCCGGAAGGACTAGCGGGCACAGATACGCAGTATTTT	CASSPEGLAGTDTQYF
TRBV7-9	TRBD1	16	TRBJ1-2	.	TGTGCCAGCAGCCAACGACCGGGACAGGGGGTCCATGGCTACACCTTC	CASSQRPGQGVHGYTF
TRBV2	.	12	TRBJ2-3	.	TGTGCCAGTTACAGGGAGGGAGATACGCAGTATTTT	CASYREGDTQYF
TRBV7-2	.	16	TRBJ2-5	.	TGTGCCAGCAGCCCCCGCCGGGACTGGAAAGAAGAGACCCAGTACTTC	CASSPRRDWKEETQYF
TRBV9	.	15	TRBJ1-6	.	TGTGCCAGCAGTGACAGCAGCTCCTATAATTCACCCCTCCACTTT	CASSDSSSYNSPLHF
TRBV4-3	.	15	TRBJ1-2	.	TGCGCCAGCAGCCAAGTCGAGGGACTTAACTATGGCTACACCTTC	CASSQVEGLNYGYTF
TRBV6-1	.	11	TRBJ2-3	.	TGTGCCAGCAGCTCGGTACATACGCAGTATTTT	CASSSVHTQYF
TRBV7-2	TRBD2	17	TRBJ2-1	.	TGTGCCAGCAGCTTAGCCGTTAGCGGGGGGGCCTACAATGAGCAGTTCTTC	CASSLAVSGGAYNEQFF
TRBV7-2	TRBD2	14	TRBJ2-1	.	TGTGCCAGCAGCGTACGGGGGGGCTACAATGAGCAGTTCTTC	CASSVRGGYNEQFF
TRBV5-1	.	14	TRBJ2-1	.	TGCGCCAGCAGCTTTACTAGTTTATACAATGAGCAGTTCTTC	CASSFTSLYNEQFF
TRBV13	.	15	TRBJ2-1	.	TGTGCCAGCAGCTTAGTTTCTGACAGCTACAATGAGCAGTTCTTC	CASSLVSDSYNEQFF
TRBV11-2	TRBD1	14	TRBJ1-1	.	TGTGCCAGCAGCTCACAGGGGTTTACACCTGAAGCTTTCTTT	CASSSQGFTPEAFF
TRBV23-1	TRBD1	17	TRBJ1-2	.	TGCGCCAGCAGTCAATCGACAGGGGGCCAGGTTAACTATGGCTACACCTTC	CASSQSTGGQVNYGYTF
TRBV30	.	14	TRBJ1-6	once	TGTGCCTGGAGTTCGGGGGGCTATAATTCACCCCTCCACTTT	CAWSSGGYNSPLHF
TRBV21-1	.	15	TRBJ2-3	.	TGTGCCAGCAGCAACCCCTACCCTGGCACAGATACGCAGTATTTT	CASSNPYPGTDTQYF
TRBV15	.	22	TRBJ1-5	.	TGTGCCACCGGCAGAGAGGGTGAGTTCGAACAGGGATACGCGTATAGCAATCAGCCCCAGCATTTT	CATGREGEFEQGYAYSNQPQHF
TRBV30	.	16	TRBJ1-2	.	TGTGCCTGGGGGACGCAGGGGAAGGGTCCTTATTTTGGCTACACCTTC	CAWGTQGKGPYFGYTF
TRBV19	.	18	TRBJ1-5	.	TGTGCCAGTAGCGAGAGTATCGGTCAGGTAGTCAACAATCAGCCCCAGCATTTT	CASSESIGQVVNNQPQHF